Listed below are T cell receptor beta chains from one sample, sequenced in a study of early T cells in non-severe SARS-CoV-2 infection. TCRdb reprocessed the 5' RACE reads via MiXCR and lists one record per CDR3 protein. The table has 55,000 to 85,000 distinct CDR3 sequences, approximately 13% seen once. The sequencing sample was made of whole blood. Every receptor here comes from an adult who was a healthcare worker with PCR-confirmed SARS-CoV-2 infection or an uninfected control (not recorded which). CDR3s include the opening cysteine and the closing phenylalanine or tryptophan. Each record gives: V gene, CDR3 protein.

>TRBV7-2
CASSLVDTQYF
>TRBV12-3/TRBV12-4
CASSSTIQGSMSLHF
>TRBV7-9
CASSLEDHSGGPNSPLHF
>TRBV27
CASSLKGLGYGYTF
>TRBV29-1
CSVAGDGGYTF
>TRBV28
CASGYGYTF
>TRBV20-1
CSARAPAGTDNEQFF
>TRBV7-9
CASRPGTGGNSPLHF
>TRBV7-9
CASSPDPAPGNTIYF
>TRBV5-1
CASSLGLGPINYGYTF